These 23 T cell receptor beta chains were all obtained from the same sample, sequenced in a study of cytomegalovirus exposure and HLA in healthy donors (dated by TCRdb to 2015 to 2018). The method was the immunoSEQ multiplex PCR assay. The multiplex PCR relied on a mix of 60 forward primers for TCR Vbeta segments and 13 reverse primers for TCR Jbeta segments. Sourced from immuneACCESS, this table was stored by TCRdb with only in-frame sequences that have V and J called. A share of the clones is absent; for the studies checked, an unresolved V gene accounts for under half, and the remainder has no known explanation. Counted in this sample were roughly 100,000 clones; around 70% of them appeared once. Of the sample, 0.65% to 0.85% falls within the top ten clones. The specimen was PBMCs. The receptors derive from a boy aged 10-17 years in good health and CMV-seronegative.

This clone was picked up one time. The gene calls are TRBV7-8 and TRBJ2-7; D ambiguous. The germline V and J ends were trimmed by 2 bases and 3 bases, with 8 bases remaining between them. The CDR3 is 13 amino acids. Germline CDR1 reads SGHVS; CDR2 reads FQNEAQ. The DNA of the CDR3 is TGTGCCAGCAGCTTATCAGTAAGCTACGAGCAGTACTTC. This gives the protein CASSLSVSYEQYF.

The chain recombines TRBV28 with TRBJ2-7, with 8 bases identical to TRBD2. V was pared by 6 bases and J by 2 bases, with 12 bases of the junction left unmatched. The V gene's germline CDR1 is MDHEN and CDR2 SYDVKM. This CDR3 spans 16 amino acids. CDR3 residues: CASRTGHRGGAYEQYF. The CDR3 bases are TGTGCCAGCAGGACGGGTCACCGGGGGGGGGCCTACGAGCAGTACTTC.

This chain connects TRBV7-6 to TRBJ1-5; no definite D call. V was shortened by 1 base and J by 6 bases, with 7 bases between the two germline ends. The germline V gene encodes CDR1 SGHVS and CDR2 FNYEAQ. This CDR3 is 13 amino acids long. The CDR3 loop reads CASSLVRGQPQHF. The CDR3 DNA is TGTGCCAGCAGCTTAGTGCGGGGTCAGCCCCAGCATTTT.

This clone has a handful of counts. The V gene is TRBV10-1, the J gene TRBJ1-1; 8 positions agree with TRBD1. Looked up from germline, CDR1 is WNHNN and CDR2 is SYGVQD (reference sequence). The length of the CDR3 is 16 residues. The trim removed 6 bases at V and 1 base at J, leaving 10 bases unmatched. The CDR3 DNA follows: TGCGCCAGCAGGGACAGGGTCATGAGGGGGAACACTGAAGCTTTCTTT. This translates into CASRDRVMRGNTEAFF.

This clone appeared a single time. The CDR3 region has the DNA TGTGCCAGCTCCCCGAGCTCCTACGAGCAGTACTTC. Translated: CASSPSSYEQYF. The chain is built from TRBV18 and TRBJ2-7; D remains unclear. Trimming shortened V by 6 bases and J by 0 bases, and 6 bases separated the two germline ends. The CDR3 has 12 amino acids. The V gene's germline CDR1 is KGHSH and CDR2 LQKENI.

The chain is built from TRBV13 and TRBJ1-1, with 9 bases lining up with TRBD1. Trimming cost V 5 bases and J 4 bases; bases outside gene matches: 5. This CDR3 region has 14 residues. Looked up from germline, CDR1 is PRHDT and CDR2 is FYEKMQ (reference sequence). CDR3 sequence reads: CASSEDRGPTEAFF. The CDR3 DNA reads as TGTGCCAGCAGCGAGGACAGGGGACCCACTGAAGCTTTCTTT.

This chain connects TRBV6-6 to TRBJ2-7; 9 nucleotides align to TRBD1. V was clipped by 2 bases and J by 3 bases; unmatched bases: 2. Germline values: CDR1 MNHNY, CDR2 SVGAGI (reference sequence). CDR3 length: 14 residues. The CDR3: CASSYTGQGYEQYF. The CDR3 DNA follows: TGTGCCAGCAGTTACACGGGACAGGGCTACGAGCAGTACTTC.

The sample holds one count of this clone. The gene calls are TRBV4-2 and TRBJ2-1; D is possibly TRBD2 (6 bases). V lost 5 bases and J 0 bases, leaving 11 bases between the germline ends. Germline lookup yields CDR1 LGHNA and CDR2 YNFKEQ. The CDR3 has 15 amino acids. The CDR3 here is CASSVAELSYNEQFF. The CDR3 nucleotides read TGTGCCAGCAGCGTAGCGGAACTCTCCTACAATGAGCAGTTCTTC.

The chain carries TRBV5-1 and TRBJ1-2; TRBD1 matches at 8 bases. The CDR3 totals 15 residues. Per the germline V gene, CDR1 is SGHRS and CDR2 is YFSETQ. J was trimmed by 4 bases and V by 0 bases; bases with no gene match: 5. CDR3 DNA sequence: TGCGCCAGCAGCTTGGGCCAGGGGGCATTCTATGGCTACACCTTC. As protein: CASSLGQGAFYGYTF.

This clone showed up just once. The chain uses TRBV7-8 and TRBJ1-1, with a tentative D call TRBD1 (5 bases). This CDR3 has 15 residues. Looked up from germline, CDR1 is SGHVS and CDR2 is FQNEAQ. V was shortened by 2 bases and J by 0 bases, with 10 bases between the two germline ends. CDR3 region: CASSLLDTLNTEAFF. CDR3 sequence (DNA): TGTGCCAGCAGCTTACTGGACACCTTGAACACTGAAGCTTTCTTT.

The rearrangement joins TRBV7-9 to TRBJ1-6; the match to TRBD1 covers 9 bases. Germline values: CDR1 SEHNR, CDR2 FQNEAQ (reference sequence). With V trimmed by 4 bases and J by 7 bases, 8 bases remained unmatched. The CDR3 contains 16 residues. The CDR3 nucleotides are TGTGCCAGCAGCTCCACAGGGGGCGCGATGAATTCACCCCTCCACTTT. Residues: CASSSTGGAMNSPLHF. Looking up the rest from reference TRBV7-9 and TRBJ1-6 gives the full variable domain: DTGVSQNPRHKITKRGQNVTFRCDPISEHNRLYWYRQTLGQGPEFLTYFQNEAQLEKSRLLSDRFSAERPKGSFSTLEIQRTEQGDSAMYLCASSSTGGAMNSPLHFGNGTRLTVT.

This clone appeared a single time. The chain employs TRBV2 and TRBJ1-5; weak D call: TRBD1 (6 bases). In germline, CDR1 is SNHLY, CDR2 FYNNEI. The CDR3 is 19 residues long. V lost 6 bases to trimming and J lost 1 base, with 25 bases between them. The CDR3 DNA reads TGTGCCAGCAGGAGAGGGGGATCTAGGGGGATCGGGAGCAATCAGCCCCAGCATTTT. Amino acids: CASRRGGSRGIGSNQPQHF.

This chain links TRBV6-5 with TRBJ2-7, with D maybe TRBD1 (5 bases). V was clipped by 7 bases and J by 3 bases, with 16 bases between them. Germline lookup yields CDR1 MNHEY and CDR2 SVGAGI. This CDR3 comprises 14 residues. As DNA, the CDR3 is TGTGCCAGCACTCCCACCGACAGATTCTACGAGCAGTACTTC. Protein product: CASTPTDRFYEQYF.

This clone was observed a handful of times. Written as DNA, the CDR3 is TGTGCCAGTCGGCTAGCGGGAGCCTACGAGCAGTACTTC. This encodes CASRLAGAYEQYF. This chain links TRBV19 with TRBJ2-7, with 10 bases lining up with TRBD2. The germline gives CDR1 LNHDA, CDR2 SQIVND (reference sequence). This CDR3 has 13 residues. V dropped 8 bases and J dropped 2; count of bases not matched to a gene: 3.

V and J are TRBV30 and TRBJ1-2, with 7 nucleotides matching TRBD1. V shed 2 bases, J shed 8 bases, and the junction held 14 bases outside the gene matches. Germline V gives CDR1 GTSNPN, CDR2 SVGIG (reference sequence). This CDR3 region has 15 residues. Here the CDR3 DNA reads TGTGCCTGGAGTAGGGTCAGGGGGACTCGAAGCGGCTACACCTTC. Amino acid sequence: CAWSRVRGTRSGYTF.

The V gene is TRBV25-1, the J gene TRBJ1-5; 8 bases are shared with TRBD1. Looked up from germline, CDR1 is MGHDK and CDR2 is SYGVNS. The CDR3 has 14 amino acids. Unmatched junction bases numbered 6, after V lost 5 bases and J lost 6 bases. CDR3 bases: TGTGCCAGCAGTAGACAGGGGTCGGGTCAGCCCCAGCATTTT. This sequence encodes CASSRQGSGQPQHF. Complete variable domain (other parts from reference TRBV25-1 and TRBJ1-5): EADIYQTPRYLVIGTGKKITLECSQTMGHDKMYWYQQDPGMELHLIHYSYGVNSTEKGDLSSESTVSRIRTEHFPLTLESARPSHTSQYLCASSRQGSGQPQHFGDGTRLSIL.

This clone is a singleton in its sample. The chain couples TRBV28 to TRBJ1-4; D gene ambiguous. The V and J ends lost 6 bases and 5 bases respectively, with 7 bases between them. Germline CDR1 reads MDHEN; CDR2 reads SYDVKM. The CDR3 runs 12 residues. For the CDR3, the DNA is TGTGCCAGCAGCCGGAGAAATGAAAAACTGTTTTTT. Protein sequence: CASSRRNEKLFF.

As DNA, the CDR3 is TGTGCCAGCAGCCTTAGCGGAAGTCCCTCCTACGAGCAGTACTTC. Translation: CASSLSGSPSYEQYF. V and J are TRBV7-6 and TRBJ2-7; weak D call: TRBD2 (6 bases). Germline assignment: CDR1 SGHVS and CDR2 FNYEAQ. CDR3 length equals 15 residues. V shed 5 bases and J shed 0 bases, with 14 bases lying between them.

The V and J genes are TRBV30 and TRBJ1-4; 8 bases agree with TRBD1. Unmatched junction bases numbered 2, after V lost 2 bases and J lost 3 bases. CDR1 is GTSNPN, CDR2 SVGIG, per germline (reference sequence). CDR3 length equals 14 residues. The CDR3 DNA is TGTGCCTGGAGTACGGGACAGGCTAATGAAAAACTGTTTTTT. Protein: CAWSTGQANEKLFF. The entire variable domain, with the rest obtained from reference TRBV30 and TRBJ1-4, is as follows: SQTIHQWPATLVQPVGSPLSLECTVEGTSNPNLYWYRQAAGRGLQLLFYSVGIGQISSEVPQNLSASRPQDRQFILSSKKLLLSDSGFYLCAWSTGQANEKLFFGSGTQLSVL.

The count of this clone is one. Since no conserved phenylalanine or tryptophan closes the CDR3, a read error is the likely cause. CDR3: CAAGTDYSNQPQHV. In DNA, the CDR3 is TGTGCCGCGGGAACAGACTATAGCAATCAGCCCCAGCATGTT. The V gene is TRBV10-3, the J gene TRBJ1-5; D is ambiguous. The CDR3 is 14 residues long. The germline V gene has CDR1 ENHRY and CDR2 SYGVKD. The V and J ends lost 11 bases and 0 bases respectively, with 14 bases between them.

The chain uses TRBV7-9 and TRBJ2-3; 15 nucleotides match TRBD2. Germline CDR1 and CDR2: SEHNR and FQNEAQ (reference sequence). Trimming cost V 0 bases and J 6 bases; bases outside gene matches: 4. This CDR3 region has 17 residues. CDR3 amino acids: CASSLASGTSGRDTQYF. The CDR3 region has the DNA TGTGCCAGCAGCTTAGCCTCAGGGACTAGCGGGAGGGATACGCAGTATTTT.

This clone showed up just a few times. The junction and the germline gene differ at one end; a read error may be behind it. This sequence joins TRBV27 and TRBJ2-6; 9 bases line up with TRBD2. The CDR3 is 17 residues long. Germline V gives CDR1 MNHEY, CDR2 SMNVEV (reference sequence). In nucleotides, the CDR3 is TGTGCCAGCAGCCTACGTGGCGGGGGGGCCGGGGCCAACGCCCTGACTTTC. Protein product: CASSLRGGGAGANALTF.

A few counts support this clone. The V call is TRBV6-4, the J call TRBJ2-3; weak D call: TRBD2 (6 bases). Trimming shortened V by 4 bases and J by 1 base, and 6 bases separated the two germline ends. Germline CDR1 MRHNA, CDR2 SNTAGT. This CDR3 has 13 amino acids. CDR3 region: CASSASGTDTQYF. CDR3 in DNA: TGTGCCAGCAGTGCTAGCGGCACAGATACGCAGTATTTT.